Detailed here is one T cell receptor beta chain. This sample is drawn from a study of shared clonotypes between healthy human individuals. Profiling relied on immunoSEQ multiplex PCR, and the TCRdb table lists in-frame clones only, not all of them. The repertoire has 300,000 to 400,000 clones, approximately 79% of them found once; the top ten carry approximately 10%. The receptor was isolated from a man aged 25-45 years in good health. The source material was memory CD4+ T cells sorted from blood. Subset defined: CD45RA-negative fraction.

The CDR3, as DNA: TGTGCCAGCGTCCAGAGCACAGATACGCAGTATTTT. Translating gives CASVQSTDTQYF. The rearrangement uses TRBV6-5 and TRBJ2-3; D gene uncertain. This CDR3 is 12 amino acids long. V lost 8 bases, J lost 0 bases, and 6 bases lay in between. Germline V gene lookup returns CDR1 MNHEY and CDR2 SVGAGI.